Below, 10 T cell receptor beta chains from the same sample are listed, as sequenced in a study of cytomegalovirus exposure and HLA in healthy donors. The primer mix had 60 Vbeta and 13 Jbeta primers. The data were produced by immunoSEQ multiplex PCR, yet TCRdb's version contains in-frame clones alone and is incomplete. The sample has around 170,000 clones; approximately 80% are singletons. The sample consisted of PBMCs. Receptors were obtained from a girl aged 10-17 years in good health and CMV-seropositive.

The gene calls are TRBV7-3 and TRBJ1-2; D remains ambiguous. The CDR3 runs to 15 residues. Looked up from germline, CDR1 is SGHTA and CDR2 is FQGTGA. V lost 3 bases, J lost 1 base, and 12 bases lay in between. The CDR3: CASSLVGPSNYGYTF. CDR3 nucleotides: TGTGCCAGCAGCTTGGTAGGCCCTAGTAACTATGGCTACACCTTC.

The chain couples TRBV19 to TRBJ2-7, with D uncertain. V lost 4 bases and J 2 bases, leaving 6 bases between the germline ends. This CDR3 contains 12 residues. CDR1 is LNHDA, CDR2 SQIVND, per germline (reference sequence). The CDR3 reads CASSSRTYEQYF. CDR3 DNA sequence: TGTGCCAGTAGTAGCAGAACCTACGAGCAGTACTTC.

This chain connects TRBV7-9 to TRBJ1-1; TRBD1 matches 8 bases. From germline, CDR1 is SEHNR and CDR2 FQNEAQ (reference sequence). V dropped 5 bases and J dropped 7; count of bases not matched to a gene: 18. The CDR3 runs 17 residues. DNA of the CDR3: TGTGCCAGCAGCCCAAGAGTTCCAATGGGACAGGTCCTTGAAGCTTTCTTT. Protein: CASSPRVPMGQVLEAFF.

The chain employs TRBV30 and TRBJ1-5; no reliable D call. Trimming left V 2 bases short and J 6 bases short, with 11 bases between. The germline gives CDR1 GTSNPN, CDR2 SVGIG (reference sequence). The CDR3 spans 13 residues. In DNA, the CDR3 is TGTGCCTGGAGTAGAATTGCGGGTCAGCCCCAGCATTTT. Amino acids: CAWSRIAGQPQHF.

This clone came up once. This chain uses TRBV12-2 with TRBJ2-1; the tabulated D call, TRBD2, remains unverified against the DNA. TRBV12-2 counts as a pseudogene. The CDR3 has 13 residues. The CDR3 region is CASRLGRGRPQFF. The CDR3 DNA follows: TGTGCAAGTCGCTTGGGGCGGGGACGACCGCAGTTCTTC.

The chain employs TRBV11-3 and TRBJ2-7, with 7 bases fitting TRBD2. In germline, CDR1 is SGHNT, CDR2 YENEEA. V shed 6 bases, J shed 1 base, and the junction held 9 bases outside the gene matches. This CDR3 contains 15 residues. CDR3 region: CASSTTRTRSYEQYF. The CDR3, as DNA: TGTGCCAGCAGTACTACACGGACTAGATCCTACGAGCAGTACTTC.

V and J are TRBV28 and TRBJ2-1; a possible D gene is TRBD2 (6 bases). CDR3 length: 15 residues. Germline V lookup: CDR1 MDHEN, CDR2 SYDVKM. Trimming took 5 bases from V and 4 from J, leaving 15 bases between them. The CDR3 is CASSLAPGGYNEQFF. CDR3 nucleotide sequence: TGTGCCAGCAGTCTAGCGCCCGGGGGTTACAATGAGCAGTTCTTC.

V gene TRBV5-8 combines with J gene TRBJ2-3; D possibly corresponds to TRBD1 (5 bases). The germline V and J ends were trimmed by 4 bases and 0 bases, with 21 bases remaining between them. This CDR3 region has 18 residues. Per the germline V gene, CDR1 is SGHTS and CDR2 is YDEGEE. CDR3 loop: CASSLGRALMSSTDTQYF. The CDR3 nucleotides are TGTGCCAGCAGCCTCGGCAGGGCCCTAATGTCTAGCACAGATACGCAGTATTTT.

The chain uses TRBV6-1 and TRBJ1-2; 12 bases agree with TRBD1. The V and J ends lost 4 bases and 3 bases, in that order; junction bases with no gene match: 9. Looked up from germline, CDR1 is MNHNS and CDR2 is SASEGT. The CDR3 length is 17 residues. CDR3 sequence: CASSVGTGGWEDYGYTF. CDR3 DNA sequence: TGTGCCAGCAGTGTTGGGACAGGGGGCTGGGAGGACTATGGCTACACCTTC.

The chain combines TRBV10-3 with TRBJ2-1; 13 bases are shared with TRBD2. Trimming removed 2 bases from V and 8 bases from J; junction bases left unmatched: 3. Germline CDR1 and CDR2: ENHRY and SYGVKD. The CDR3 covers 15 residues. CDR3 loop: CAISEGLAGVDEQFF. The CDR3, as DNA: TGTGCCATCAGTGAGGGACTAGCGGGAGTCGATGAGCAGTTCTTC.